This T cell receptor (beta chain) was sequenced in a study of T cells in narcolepsy. Overall study findings and caveats: Blood of same and different patients, but not healthy controls, reportedly held recurring autoreactive clonotypes. Comparing one patient's CSF and blood CD4+ clonotypes highlighted HCRT- and TRIB2-specific autoreactive clonotypes. Autoreactive clone sequences were missing from some blood memory CD4+ repertoires.

In its sample, this clone was seen a few times. What it recognizes is unknown. The V gene lost 3 bases and the J gene lost 2 bases, with 8 bases spanning the gap. The CDR3 extends over 13 amino acids. In germline, CDR1 is MNHNS, CDR2 SASEGT. The repertoire was sequenced with immunoSEQ multiplex PCR; TCRdb's copy has only in-frame clones and lacks some. The sample lists 25,000 to 35,000 clones; over 80% were seen once. This TCR was sampled from a human donor with narcolepsy. The specimen was CD45RA- memory CD4+ T cells from PBMCs. This chain uses TRBV6-1 with TRBJ2-7, with D unresolved. CDR3 loop: CASSDRSPYEQYF. CDR3 sequence (DNA): TGTGCCAGCAGTGACAGGAGTCCCTACGAGCAGTACTTC.